A single sample gave rise to the 3 T cell receptor beta chains below, sequenced in a study of blood T cells in healthy people across ages. Through a sample-barcoded 5' primer and a J-beta primer mix, a second PCR was run for about 6 to 12 cycles. TCRdb called the 5' RACE reads again in MiXCR, with one record for every CDR3 protein. Of 700,000 to 950,000 distinct CDR3 sequences in the sample, 55% to 70% were seen once. The specimen was blood. The receptors were sampled from a man younger than 45 in good health.

This clonotype was found a few times. The CDR3 is CASSQLGQPDSYEQYF. In DNA, the CDR3 is TGTGCCAGCAGTCAGCTGGGACAGCCCGACTCCTACGAGCAGTACTTC. The V and J genes are TRBV28 and TRBJ2-7; 7 nucleotides line up with TRBD1. With V trimmed by 5 bases and J by 0 bases, 10 bases remained unmatched. The CDR3 is made up of 16 amino acids. CDR1 is MDHEN and CDR2 is SYDVKM in the germline V gene.

This clonotype was seen a few times. The chain combines TRBV29-1 with TRBJ2-6, with D possibly being TRBD1 (5 bases). Germline CDR1 is SQVTM and CDR2 is ANQGSEA. Between the trimmed V and J ends, which lost 5 bases and 1 base, there was a span of 12 bases. This CDR3 is built from 15 residues. CDR3 bases: TGCAGCGTTCGTCAGGGCCCATCTGGGGCCAACGTCCTGACTTTC. It is translated as CSVRQGPSGANVLTF.

This clonotype was seen a few times. CDR3 coding DNA: TGTGCCAGCACCACTCCTCTTCTGGGTAGCTCTATCAGGCCTGGGGCCAACGTCCTGACTTTC. It encodes CASTTPLLGSSIRPGANVLTF. The chain joins TRBV6-2 or TRBV6-3 to TRBJ2-6; D ambiguous. The CDR3 totals 21 residues. The V end was cut by 7 bases, the J end by 2 bases, with 30 bases between. Per the germline V gene, CDR1 is MNHEY and CDR2 is SVGEGT.